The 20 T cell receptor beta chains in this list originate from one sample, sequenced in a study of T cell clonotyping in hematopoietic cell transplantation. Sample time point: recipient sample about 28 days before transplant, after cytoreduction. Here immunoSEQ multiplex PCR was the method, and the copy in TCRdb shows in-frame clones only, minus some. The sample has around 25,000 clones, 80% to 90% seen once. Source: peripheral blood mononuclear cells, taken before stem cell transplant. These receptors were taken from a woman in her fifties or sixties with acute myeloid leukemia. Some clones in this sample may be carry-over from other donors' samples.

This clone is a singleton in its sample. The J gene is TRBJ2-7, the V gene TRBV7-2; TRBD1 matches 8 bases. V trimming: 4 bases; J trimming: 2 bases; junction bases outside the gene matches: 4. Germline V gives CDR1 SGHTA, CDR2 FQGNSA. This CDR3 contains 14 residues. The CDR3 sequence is CASSYPTGAYEQYF. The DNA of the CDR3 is TGTGCCAGCAGCTACCCGACAGGGGCCTACGAGCAGTACTTC.

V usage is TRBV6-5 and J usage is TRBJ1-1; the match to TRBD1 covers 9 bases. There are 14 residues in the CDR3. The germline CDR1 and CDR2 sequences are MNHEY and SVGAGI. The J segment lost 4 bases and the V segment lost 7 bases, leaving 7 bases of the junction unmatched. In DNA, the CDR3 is TGTGCCAGCAAGAACAGGGGGCTGAGCACTGAAGCTTTCTTT. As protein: CASKNRGLSTEAFF.

CDR3: CASSFGQETYEQYF. The CDR3 nucleotides read TGTGCCAGCAGTTTTGGGCAGGAGACCTACGAGCAGTACTTC. The gene calls are TRBV9 and TRBJ2-7; D is undetermined. Trimming removed 5 bases at V and 2 bases at J, with 14 bases between. CDR3 length equals 14 residues. Germline lookup yields CDR1 SGDLS and CDR2 YYNGEE.

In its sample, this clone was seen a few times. The CDR3 DNA reads TGTGCCAGCAGCCAAGCAGCCGGGAGTCGAGAGACCCAGTACTTC. Encoded protein: CASSQAAGSRETQYF. The chain links TRBV14 to TRBJ2-5, with D tentatively TRBD2 (6 bases). Per the germline V gene, CDR1 is SGHDN and CDR2 is FVKESK. The CDR3 covers 15 residues. V shed 1 base and J shed 4 bases, with 13 bases lying between them.

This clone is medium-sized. CDR3 protein: CASSPARPYEQYF. In nucleotides, the CDR3 is TGTGCCAGCTCACCGGCCAGGCCCTACGAGCAGTACTTC. V is TRBV18 and J is TRBJ2-7; no firm D call. Per germline, CDR1 KGHSH and CDR2 LQKENI. Trimming took 3 bases from V and 2 from J, leaving 8 bases between them. The CDR3 is made up of 13 amino acids.

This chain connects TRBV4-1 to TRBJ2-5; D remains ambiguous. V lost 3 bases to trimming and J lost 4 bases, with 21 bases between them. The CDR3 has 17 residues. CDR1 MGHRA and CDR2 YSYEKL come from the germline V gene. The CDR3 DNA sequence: TGCGCCAGCAGCCAGAGGCCTACAGTGAATCCGGGAGAGACCCAGTACTTC. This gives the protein CASSQRPTVNPGETQYF.

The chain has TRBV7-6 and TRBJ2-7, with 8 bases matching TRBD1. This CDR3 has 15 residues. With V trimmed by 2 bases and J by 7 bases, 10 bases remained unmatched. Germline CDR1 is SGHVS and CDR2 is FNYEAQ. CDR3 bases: TGTGCCAGCAGCTTATCCTACGGACAGGGAAGGGAGCAGTACTTC. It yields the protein CASSLSYGQGREQYF.

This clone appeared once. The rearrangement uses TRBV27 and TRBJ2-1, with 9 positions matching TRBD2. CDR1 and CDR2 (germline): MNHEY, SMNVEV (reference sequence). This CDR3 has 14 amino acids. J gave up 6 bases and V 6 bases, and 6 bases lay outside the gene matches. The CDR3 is CASRLAGIGNEQFF. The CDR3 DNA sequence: TGTGCCAGCAGGCTAGCGGGAATTGGCAATGAGCAGTTCTTC.

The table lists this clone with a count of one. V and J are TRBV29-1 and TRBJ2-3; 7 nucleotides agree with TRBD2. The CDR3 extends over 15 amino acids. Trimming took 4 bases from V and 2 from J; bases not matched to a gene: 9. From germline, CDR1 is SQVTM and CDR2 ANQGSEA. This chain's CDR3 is CSVGEGGTVTDTQYF. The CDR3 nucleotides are TGCAGCGTTGGGGAGGGAGGTACGGTCACAGATACGCAGTATTTT.

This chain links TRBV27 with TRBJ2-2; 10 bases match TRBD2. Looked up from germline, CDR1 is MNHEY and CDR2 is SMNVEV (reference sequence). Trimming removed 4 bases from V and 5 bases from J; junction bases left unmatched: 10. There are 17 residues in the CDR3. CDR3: CASSSLLAGERTGELFF. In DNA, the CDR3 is TGTGCCAGCAGTTCCCTTCTAGCGGGAGAGAGGACCGGGGAGCTGTTTTTT.

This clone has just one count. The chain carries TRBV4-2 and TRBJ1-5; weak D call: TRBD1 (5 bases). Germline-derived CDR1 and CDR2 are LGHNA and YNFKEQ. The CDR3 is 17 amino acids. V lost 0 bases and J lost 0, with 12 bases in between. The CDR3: CASSQEGKGRSNQPQHF. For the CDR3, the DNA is TGTGCCAGCAGCCAAGAGGGAAAGGGGCGTAGCAATCAGCCCCAGCATTTT.

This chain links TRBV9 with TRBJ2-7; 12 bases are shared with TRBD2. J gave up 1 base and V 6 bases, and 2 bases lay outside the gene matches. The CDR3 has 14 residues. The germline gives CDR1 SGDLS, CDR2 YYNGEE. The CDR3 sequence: CASNLAGGSYEQYF. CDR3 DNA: TGTGCCAGCAACCTAGCGGGAGGGTCCTACGAGCAGTACTTC. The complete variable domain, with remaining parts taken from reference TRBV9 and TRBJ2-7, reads DSGVTQTPKHLITATGQRVTLRCSPRSGDLSVYWYQQSLDQGLQFLIQYYNGEERAKGNILERFSAQQFPDLHSELNLSSLELGDSALYFCASNLAGGSYEQYFGPGTRLTVT.

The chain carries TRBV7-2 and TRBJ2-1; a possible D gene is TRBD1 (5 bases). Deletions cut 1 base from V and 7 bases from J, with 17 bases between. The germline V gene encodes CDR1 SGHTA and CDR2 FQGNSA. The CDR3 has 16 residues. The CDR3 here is CASSLGRQGSRNEQFF. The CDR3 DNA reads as TGTGCCAGCAGCTTAGGTCGGCAGGGAAGTCGGAATGAGCAGTTCTTC.

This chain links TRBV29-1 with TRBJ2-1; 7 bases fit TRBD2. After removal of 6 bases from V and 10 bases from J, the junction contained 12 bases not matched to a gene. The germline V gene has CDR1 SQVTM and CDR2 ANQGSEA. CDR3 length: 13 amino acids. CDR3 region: CSVQGREWGEQFF. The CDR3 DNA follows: TGCAGCGTCCAAGGGAGGGAGTGGGGCGAGCAGTTCTTC.

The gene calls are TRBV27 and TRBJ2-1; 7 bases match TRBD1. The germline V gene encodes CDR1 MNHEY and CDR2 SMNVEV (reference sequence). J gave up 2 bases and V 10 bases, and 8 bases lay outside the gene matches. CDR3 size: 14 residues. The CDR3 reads CAIGTERPYNEQFF. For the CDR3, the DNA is TGTGCCATCGGGACAGAACGACCCTACAATGAGCAGTTCTTC.

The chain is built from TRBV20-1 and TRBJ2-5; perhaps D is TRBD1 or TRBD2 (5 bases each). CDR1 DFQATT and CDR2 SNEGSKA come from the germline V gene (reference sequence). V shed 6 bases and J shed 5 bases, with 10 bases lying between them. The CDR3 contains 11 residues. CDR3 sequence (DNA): TGCAGTGCAACCAGGGACGAGACCCAGTACTTC. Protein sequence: CSATRDETQYF.

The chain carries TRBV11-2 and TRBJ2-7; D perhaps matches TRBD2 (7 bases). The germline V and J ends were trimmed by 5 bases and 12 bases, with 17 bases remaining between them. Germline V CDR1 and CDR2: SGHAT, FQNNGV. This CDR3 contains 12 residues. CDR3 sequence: CASSPGAGVWYF. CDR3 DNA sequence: TGTGCCAGCAGCCCAGGGGCGGGGGTCTGGTACTTC.

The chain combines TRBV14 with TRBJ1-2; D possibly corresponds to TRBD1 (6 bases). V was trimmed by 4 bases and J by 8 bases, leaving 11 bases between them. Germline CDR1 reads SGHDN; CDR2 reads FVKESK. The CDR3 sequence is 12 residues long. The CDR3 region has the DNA TGTGCCAGCAGCCTCCTCCAGGGGGGCTACACCTTC. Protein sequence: CASSLLQGGYTF.

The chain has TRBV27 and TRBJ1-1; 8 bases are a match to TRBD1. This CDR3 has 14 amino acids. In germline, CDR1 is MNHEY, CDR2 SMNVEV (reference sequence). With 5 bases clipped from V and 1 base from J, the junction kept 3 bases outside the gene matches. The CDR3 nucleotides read TGTGCCAGCAGTAGGGGACAGGAGAACACTGAAGCTTTCTTT. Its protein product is CASSRGQENTEAFF.

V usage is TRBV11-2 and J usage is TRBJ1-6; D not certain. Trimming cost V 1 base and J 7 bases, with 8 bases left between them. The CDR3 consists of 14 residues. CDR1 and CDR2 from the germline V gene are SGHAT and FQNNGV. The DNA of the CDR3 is TGTGCCAGCAGCTTAGGGCAGCCAAATTCACCCCTCCACTTT. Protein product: CASSLGQPNSPLHF.